This T cell receptor (beta chain) was captured in a study of early T cells in non-severe SARS-CoV-2 infection (dated by TCRdb to about 2021). About the full investigation: TCR sequencing used bulk RNA from unsorted whole blood, so alpha and beta chains could not be paired. Overall study outcomes, separate from this receptor: Matching against VDJdb was skewed toward anti-spike CD8 responses, likely underestimated virus-specific expansions, and missed private and CD4 specificities.

For CDR1 and CDR2, the germline V gene lists MNHEY and SVGEGT. The CDR3 numbers 13 residues from cysteine through phenylalanine. Kept here is only the CDR3 DNA, which spans 39 bases and is read in frame from base 1. Relative to germline, V is 6 bases shorter and J is 13 bases shorter, with 19 bases between their ends. This was a case-control study nested in a cohort of healthcare workers in London, UK, who had nasopharyngeal swab PCR tests and blood samples taken every week. Healthcare workers were recruited during the week of the UK lockdown, between 23 and 31 March 2020, and followed weekly for up to about 15 weeks. Library method: 5' RACE. The sequencing machine was a NextSeq 500. To correct for sequencing error and PCR bias, the TCR library protocol tagged individual cDNA molecules with unique molecular identifiers. Both TCR alpha and beta chains were sequenced, and tight co-correlation was observed between alpha and beta sequence abundances in each sample. The source study handled its data this way. V gene, J gene and CDR3 annotation of TCR sequences was performed with Decombinator V4. Expanded TCRs were defined as changing significantly between any two time points under a Poisson model with p below 0.0001. TCR abundances were normalised to the total number of TCRs sequenced per sample and expressed as counts per million. MAIT TCRs were defined by TRAV1-2 paired with TRAJ12, TRAJ20 or TRAJ33, and iNKT TCRs by TRAV10 paired with TRAJ18. VDJdb, accessed on 1 November 2021, was searched for TCRs annotated for CMV, EBV and SARS-CoV-2, and TCRs annotated for more than one antigen were excluded. TCRdb reran the public reads through fastp at Q25 and MiXCR, keeping productive beta chains. Here each entry gathers all rows of one CDR3 protein and keeps the most common genes and DNA. Here the V and J calls rest on TCRdb's processing, not on the authors' analysis. For this sample the table gives tens of thousands of distinct CDR3 sequences, of which about 5.3% were detected only once. The leading ten clones occupy roughly a tenth of the sample.

This clonotype was detected ten times or more. Its binding antigen is unknown. Per-base qualities were not stored, and no clone one base away is much larger. This chain joins TRBV6-2 or TRBV6-3 to TRBJ2-1, with the D call tentatively TRBD1 or TRBD2, each fitting 5 bases. The clonotype comes from an adult who was a healthcare worker with PCR-confirmed SARS-CoV-2 infection or an uninfected control (not recorded which). Sample: whole blood. The encoded CDR3 is CASRLLNGGAQFF. The bases read TGTGCCAGCAGACTCCTCAATGGGGGAGCTCAGTTCTTC.